One and the same sample provided the 11 T cell receptor beta chains below, sequenced in a study of T cell repertoires in cytomegalovirus infection. TCRdb processed the reads anew with MiXCR; each CDR3 protein has one entry. In the table there are approximately 110,000 distinct CDR3 sequences, around 30% of which are singletons. The antigens of these receptors remain unknown. The sample consisted of CD8+ T cells from cultured PBMCs, taken from culture after CMV antigen stimulation. Source of these receptors: a human donor in good health (CMV status not recorded). Some clones in this sample may be carry-over from other donors' samples.

This clonotype was recorded a few times. J is TRBJ1-5 and V is TRBV30, with D possibly being TRBD1 (6 bases). The V end lost 1 base, the J end lost 10 bases, and 20 bases lay between the germline ends. Per germline, CDR1 GTSNPN and CDR2 SVGIG (reference sequence). The CDR3 sequence is 15 residues long. This CDR3 is CAWSASRDKFLPQHF. In DNA form, the CDR3 reads TGTGCCTGGAGTGCCAGCCGGGACAAGTTTCTTCCCCAGCATTTT.

The rearrangement links TRBV27 to TRBJ2-2; a possible D gene is TRBD1 (6 bases). This CDR3 has 16 amino acids. Germline V gene sequence: CDR1 MNHEY, CDR2 SMNVEV (reference sequence). The V and J ends lost 2 bases and 4 bases respectively, with 14 bases between them. The CDR3 here is CASSLIWGLTTGELFF. CDR3 in DNA: TGTGCCAGCAGTTTAATCTGGGGGCTGACCACCGGGGAGCTGTTTTTT.

The chain combines TRBV28 with TRBJ2-1; D is possibly TRBD1 or TRBD2 (6 bases each). CDR1 is MDHEN, CDR2 SYDVKM, per germline. The CDR3 contains 16 residues. Trimming stripped 5 bases from V and 2 bases from J, with 16 bases between. The CDR3 DNA reads TGTGCCAGCAGTACCTTTGGGGGCGGGACCTACAATGAGCAGTTCTTC. This sequence encodes CASSTFGGGTYNEQFF.

The chain employs TRBV7-3 and TRBJ1-4, with 9 bases lining up with TRBD1. Germline V lookup: CDR1 SGHTA, CDR2 FQGTGA. Trimming took 3 bases from V and 6 from J; bases not matched to a gene: 5. This CDR3 has 15 residues. The CDR3 here is CASSFGDRADEKLFF. Here the CDR3 DNA reads TGTGCCAGCAGCTTTGGGGACAGGGCGGATGAAAAACTGTTTTTT.

The chain combines TRBV4-2 with TRBJ1-5; D may be TRBD1 (6 bases). The V and J ends lost 0 bases and 3 bases respectively, with 12 bases between them. The CDR3 runs 16 residues. CDR1 is LGHNA, CDR2 YNFKEQ, per germline. CDR3 protein: CASSQEGGVLNQPQHF. The CDR3 DNA reads TGTGCCAGCAGCCAAGAAGGGGGAGTCCTCAATCAGCCCCAGCATTTT.

V and J are TRBV19 and TRBJ1-1, with a possible D match to TRBD1 (6 bases). V lost 7 bases to trimming and J lost 10 bases, with 25 bases between them. The CDR3 runs 15 residues. In germline, CDR1 is LNHDA, CDR2 SQIVND (reference sequence). The CDR3 region is CASTRNRERSDGAFF. The CDR3, as DNA: TGTGCCAGTACCCGGAACAGGGAGAGGAGTGATGGAGCTTTCTTT.

This rearrangement joins TRBV28 to TRBJ1-2; tentatively, D is TRBD1 (6 bases). Germline CDR1 is MDHEN and CDR2 is SYDVKM. This CDR3 is 14 amino acids long. Trimming left V 6 bases short and J 2 bases short, with 13 bases between. This chain's CDR3 is CASSHTGPNYGYTF. As DNA, the CDR3 is TGTGCCAGCAGCCACACAGGGCCCAACTATGGCTACACCTTC.

This chain joins TRBV28 and TRBJ1-4, with D perhaps matching TRBD1 (5 bases). CDR1 and CDR2 from the germline V gene are MDHEN and SYDVKM. The V end was cut by 6 bases, the J end by 8 bases, with 19 bases between. This CDR3 region has 15 residues. The CDR3 bases are TGTGCCAGCAGGCAAGGGGCCGAGAACGGCGAAAAACTGTTTTTT. Protein sequence: CASRQGAENGEKLFF.

The chain links TRBV13 to TRBJ1-4; D is uncertain. Between the trimmed V and J ends, which lost 1 base and 6 bases, there was a span of 9 bases. This CDR3 has 14 amino acids. Per germline, CDR1 PRHDT and CDR2 FYEKMQ (reference sequence). CDR3 protein: CASSLASTYEKLFF. CDR3 nucleotide sequence: TGTGCCAGCAGCTTAGCTTCCACGTATGAAAAACTGTTTTTT.

The chain recombines TRBV9 with TRBJ2-1; the D gene could be TRBD1 or TRBD2 (5 bases each). This CDR3 has 15 residues. Germline V lookup: CDR1 SGDLS, CDR2 YYNGEE. V was cut by 3 bases and J by 4 bases, with 14 bases left in between. The CDR3 DNA is TGTGCCAGCAGCGGGGGGACCACCCTTTACAATGAGCAGTTCTTC. As protein: CASSGGTTLYNEQFF.

This clonotype occurred many times. The chain employs TRBV11-2 and TRBJ2-5, with a weak D call TRBD2 (7 bases). In germline, CDR1 is SGHAT, CDR2 FQNNGV. The CDR3 contains 15 residues. Trimming left V 5 bases short and J 5 bases short, with 18 bases between. This CDR3 reads CASSRREGGSETQYF. The CDR3 region has the DNA TGTGCCAGCAGCCGAAGGGAGGGGGGGTCGGAGACCCAGTACTTC.